This TCR beta chain was captured by sequencing in a study of cytomegalovirus exposure and HLA in healthy donors. Trimming cost V 0 bases and J 6 bases; bases outside gene matches: 6. Germline loops: CDR1 SGHRS, CDR2 YFSETQ. CDR3 length: 15 residues. Donors had nominal health at sampling but likely had unrecorded immune exposures. In the PCR, 60 Vbeta and 13 Jbeta primers were used. TCRdb's table, derived via immunoSEQ multiplex PCR, lists solely in-frame clones and lacks some. The sample shows some 110,000 clones, roughly four fifths of them seen only once. The chain recombines TRBV5-1 with TRBJ1-2; 9 nucleotides agree with TRBD1. The receptor comes from a middle-aged man in good health and CMV-seropositive. The sample consisted of PBMCs. For the CDR3, the DNA is TGCGCCAGCAGCTTGGACAGGGGGCAACGGGATGGCTACACCTTC. Its translation is CASSLDRGQRDGYTF.